Detailed here is one TCR beta chain. The data were taken from a study of cytomegalovirus exposure and HLA in healthy donors. The PCR contained 60 Vbeta and 13 Jbeta primers. The assay was immunoSEQ multiplex PCR, and TCRdb's table has in-frame clones only and misses some. The sample carries about 190,000 clones, over 65% recorded once. After removal of 4 bases from V and 5 bases from J, the junction contained 7 bases not matched to a gene. The germline gives CDR1 LNHDA, CDR2 SQIVND (reference sequence). There are 16 residues in the CDR3. Sequenced material: PBMCs. This TCR was sampled from a woman aged 50 to 65 in good health and CMV-seropositive. The chain combines TRBV19 with TRBJ2-5, with TRBD2 matching 13 bases. The CDR3 reads CASSTRTSGGWETQYF. CDR3 coding DNA: TGTGCCAGTAGTACGAGGACTAGCGGGGGTTGGGAGACCCAGTACTTC.